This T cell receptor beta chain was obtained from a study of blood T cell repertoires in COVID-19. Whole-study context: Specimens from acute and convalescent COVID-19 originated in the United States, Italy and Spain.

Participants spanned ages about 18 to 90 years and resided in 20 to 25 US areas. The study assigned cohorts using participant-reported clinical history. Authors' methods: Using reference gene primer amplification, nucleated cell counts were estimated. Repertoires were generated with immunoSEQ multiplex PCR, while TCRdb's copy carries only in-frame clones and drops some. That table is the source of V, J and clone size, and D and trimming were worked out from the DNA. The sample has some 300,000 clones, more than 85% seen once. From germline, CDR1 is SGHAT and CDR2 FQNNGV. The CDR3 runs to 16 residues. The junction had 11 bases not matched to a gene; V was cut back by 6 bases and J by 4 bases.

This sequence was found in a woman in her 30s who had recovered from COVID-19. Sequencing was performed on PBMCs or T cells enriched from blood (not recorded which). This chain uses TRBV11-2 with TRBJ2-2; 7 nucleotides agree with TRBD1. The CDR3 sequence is CASRFDRAAGTGELFF. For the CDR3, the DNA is TGTGCCAGCAGATTTGACAGGGCTGCGGGCACCGGGGAGCTGTTTTTT.